The 30 T cell receptor beta chains below come from one sample, sequenced in a study of cytomegalovirus exposure and HLA in healthy donors. The PCR used 60 Vbeta and 13 Jbeta primers. Some clones are missing from TCRdb's copy, which holds only in-frame ones; the method was immunoSEQ multiplex PCR. This sample yields 120,000 or so clones, of which 80% are seen a single time; 1.2% belongs to the top ten. The sequencing input was PBMCs. The source of these receptors is a female donor in good health and CMV-seronegative.

As DNA, the CDR3 is TGTGCCAGCAGCCGCGAAAGGGGGGGAGGCGCTGAAGCTTTCTTT. It specifies CASSRERGGGAEAFF. The chain employs TRBV7-2 and TRBJ1-1; the D gene is possibly TRBD1 (6 bases). The CDR3 is 15 residues long. Germline CDR1 SGHTA, CDR2 FQGNSA. Deletions cut 5 bases from V and 6 bases from J, with 19 bases between. The entire variable domain, with the rest obtained from reference TRBV7-2 and TRBJ1-1, is as follows: GAGVSQSPSNKVTEKGKDVELRCDPISGHTALYWYRQSLGQGLEFLIYFQGNSAPDKSGLPSDRFSAERTGGSVSTLTIQRTQQEDSAVYLCASSRERGGGAEAFFGQGTRLTVV.

The chain links TRBV20-1 to TRBJ1-2; 7 positions match TRBD1. The CDR3 spans 11 residues. Unmatched junction bases numbered 4, after V lost 6 bases and J lost 6 bases. Germline-derived CDR1 and CDR2 are DFQATT and SNEGSKA (reference sequence). CDR3: CSALGQDGYTF. The CDR3 region has the DNA TGCAGTGCCCTCGGACAGGATGGCTACACCTTC.

The chain is built from TRBV9 and TRBJ2-1; 10 bases are a match to TRBD2. Trimming cost V 0 bases and J 6 bases; bases outside gene matches: 3. Per the germline V gene, CDR1 is SGDLS and CDR2 is YYNGEE. The CDR3 is 15 amino acids. The CDR3 is CASSVGIAGGNEQFF. CDR3 in DNA: TGTGCCAGCAGCGTAGGTATAGCGGGAGGCAATGAGCAGTTCTTC.

This chain uses TRBV5-4 with TRBJ2-3, with 11 bases that match TRBD2. The V gene's germline CDR1 is SGHNT and CDR2 YYREEE (reference sequence). The CDR3 loop spans 18 amino acids. The junction had 6 bases not matched to a gene; V was cut back by 0 bases and J by 0 bases. CDR3 DNA sequence: TGTGCCAGCAGCTTGGGGATAGCGGGGGGGGGAAGCACAGATACGCAGTATTTT. Translation: CASSLGIAGGGSTDTQYF.

Details on this clone: Other DNA variants within this sample encode the same CDR3. The chain combines TRBV19 with TRBJ1-6; the D is unclear. V lost 6 bases and J lost 3, with 12 bases in between. CDR1 is LNHDA and CDR2 is SQIVND in the germline V gene (reference sequence). The CDR3 contains 15 residues. CDR3 sequence (DNA): TGTGCCAGTAGCCGGTTTGAGCTCTATAATTCACCCCTCCACTTT. Amino acids: CASSRFELYNSPLHF.

The rearrangement uses TRBV5-4 and TRBJ2-3, with D unresolved. The CDR3 runs 15 residues. V gave up 1 base and J gave up 2 bases, with 11 bases separating them. Looked up from germline, CDR1 is SGHNT and CDR2 is YYREEE (reference sequence). This CDR3 reads CASSLRLGHTDTQYF. The CDR3 DNA reads as TGTGCCAGCAGCTTGAGGCTAGGCCACACAGATACGCAGTATTTT.

The rearrangement links TRBV5-1 to TRBJ2-3, with TRBD2 as a possible D gene (5 bases). V was clipped by 2 bases and J by 2 bases, with 9 bases between them. This CDR3 region has 14 residues. From germline, CDR1 is SGHRS and CDR2 YFSETQ. In DNA, the CDR3 is TGCGCCAGCAGCTTTTCAGCGGTCACAGATACGCAGTATTTT. The encoded protein is CASSFSAVTDTQYF.

This rearrangement joins TRBV7-3 to TRBJ2-4, with a possible D match to TRBD1 (6 bases). The CDR3 is 13 amino acids. Trimming removed 4 bases at V and 12 bases at J, with 16 bases between. CDR1 is SGHTA, CDR2 FQGTGA, per germline. CDR3 nucleotides: TGTGCCAGCAGCTCCAATGATCAGGGGAATCAGTACTTC. It is translated as CASSSNDQGNQYF.

The chain employs TRBV28 and TRBJ1-5; D may be TRBD1 (6 bases). Germline V gives CDR1 MDHEN, CDR2 SYDVKM. The length of the CDR3 is 15 residues. The V end lost 3 bases, the J end lost 3 bases, and 12 bases lay between the germline ends. CDR3 sequence reads: CASSLQQGPNQPQHF. DNA of the CDR3: TGTGCCAGCAGTTTGCAGCAGGGGCCCAATCAGCCCCAGCATTTT.

This sequence joins TRBV28 and TRBJ1-2, with 8 bases fitting TRBD1. The CDR3 has 13 residues. Germline CDR1 reads MDHEN; CDR2 reads SYDVKM. The J segment lost 5 bases and the V segment lost 5 bases, leaving 4 bases of the junction unmatched. CDR3 in DNA: TGTGCCAGCAGTAAAAGACAGGGGTATGGCTACACCTTC. It translates to CASSKRQGYGYTF.

The chain is built from TRBV30 and TRBJ2-7; TRBD2 aligns across 10 bases. CDR1 and CDR2 (germline): GTSNPN, SVGIG (reference sequence). Germline trimming cut 0 bases from V and 5 bases from J; bases unmatched to any gene: 4. The CDR3 is 14 residues long. CDR3 in DNA: TGTGCCTGGAGTGTCCTAGCGGGAGTTGACGAGCAGTACTTC. It encodes CAWSVLAGVDEQYF.

This clone was seen a few times. The chain carries TRBV6-1 and TRBJ1-6; D is uncertain. CDR1 and CDR2 from the germline V gene are MNHNS and SASEGT. V gave up 7 bases and J gave up 8 bases, with 12 bases separating them. The CDR3 is made up of 13 amino acids. As DNA, the CDR3 is TGTGCCAGCATAGACTACGAGTATTCACCCCTCCACTTT. Amino acid sequence: CASIDYEYSPLHF.

The rearrangement joins TRBV7-8 to TRBJ2-7, with D perhaps matching TRBD1 (6 bases). Trimming cost V 6 bases and J 2 bases, with 20 bases left between them. The CDR3 contains 16 residues. Germline assignment: CDR1 SGHVS and CDR2 FQNEAQ. The chain's CDR3 is CASSLNNRVTTYEQYF. The CDR3 DNA is TGTGCCAGCAGTTTAAATAACAGGGTGACGACCTACGAGCAGTACTTC.

The chain couples TRBV5-1 to TRBJ2-5, with 10 bases lining up with TRBD1. Losses at the gene ends were 0 bases for V and 1 base for J; bases not matched to a gene: 3. This CDR3 contains 16 residues. CDR1 is SGHRS and CDR2 is YFSETQ in the germline V gene. As DNA, the CDR3 is TGCGCCAGCAGCTTGGGACAGGGGGCCGTCCAAGAGACCCAGTACTTC. This encodes CASSLGQGAVQETQYF.

This clone was seen only once. This chain connects TRBV5-6 to TRBJ1-6; possible D gene TRBD1, 6 bases. Germline lookup yields CDR1 SGHDT and CDR2 YYEEEE. This CDR3 region has 16 residues. The V gene lost 2 bases and the J gene lost 6 bases, with 15 bases spanning the gap. CDR3 residues: CASSLGDMARNSPLHF. CDR3 bases: TGTGCCAGCAGCTTAGGGGACATGGCCCGTAATTCACCCCTCCACTTT.

This clone was observed a few times. CDR3 loop: CASRKTAGELFF. The CDR3, as DNA: TGTGCCAGCAGAAAGACAGCCGGGGAGCTGTTTTTT. V is TRBV28 and J is TRBJ2-2; a weak D match, TRBD1 (5 bases). Trimming took 6 bases from V and 6 from J, leaving 8 bases between them. Germline CDR1 MDHEN, CDR2 SYDVKM. The CDR3 is made up of 12 amino acids.

With respect to this clone: The germline gene is not matched at one end of the junction; a read error may be the cause. The chain uses TRBV7-2 and TRBJ2-7, with TRBD2 matching 7 bases. The CDR3 is 15 residues long. Looked up from germline, CDR1 is SGHTA and CDR2 is FQGNSA. DNA of the CDR3: TGTGCCAGCAGGAAAGGAGGGACTACCCTCTACGGGCAGTACTTC. It is translated as CASRKGGTTLYGQYF. The full variable domain, completed using reference TRBV7-2 and TRBJ2-7, is GAGVSQSPSNKVTEKGKDVELRCDPISGHTALYWYRQSLGQGLEFLIYFQGNSAPDKSGLPSDRFSAERTGGSVSTLTIQRTQQEDSAVYLCASRKGGTTLYGQYFGPGTRLTVT.

The V gene is TRBV9, the J gene TRBJ2-5, with unresolved D. The CDR3 totals 13 residues. Germline V gene lookup returns CDR1 SGDLS and CDR2 YYNGEE. Trimming took 0 bases from V and 3 from J, leaving 6 bases between them. The CDR3 DNA is TGTGCCAGCAGCGTAGACTCGGAAGAGACCCAGTACTTC. It translates to CASSVDSEETQYF.

V usage is TRBV10-3 and J usage is TRBJ1-2; 7 nucleotides align to TRBD1. Germline V gene lookup returns CDR1 ENHRY and CDR2 SYGVKD. CDR3 length equals 15 residues. J gave up 1 base and V 4 bases, and 6 bases lay outside the gene matches. In DNA, the CDR3 is TGTGCCATCAGTGGACAGGGAGCAGGTAACTATGGCTACACCTTC. It codes for CAISGQGAGNYGYTF.

A note on this clone: Mismatch with germline at one junction end may stem from a read error. V and J are TRBV7-9 and TRBJ2-1, with 8 nucleotides matching TRBD2. CDR3 size: 17 residues. Germline lookup yields CDR1 SEHNR and CDR2 FQNEAQ (reference sequence). CDR3 amino acids: CSSSSPERSGVADEQFF. CDR3 bases: TGTTCCAGCAGCTCGCCTGAACGTAGCGGGGTGGCCGATGAGCAGTTCTTC.

The rearrangement joins TRBV11-2 to TRBJ2-7, with D possibly TRBD2 on 5 matching bases. V gave up 0 bases and J gave up 0 bases, with 9 bases separating them. Germline lookup yields CDR1 SGHAT and CDR2 FQNNGV. This CDR3 has 15 amino acids. CDR3 DNA: TGTGCCAGCAGCTTAGAGGACTTAAACTCCTACGAGCAGTACTTC. Amino acids: CASSLEDLNSYEQYF.

This clone was seen more than once but under ten times. The rearrangement links TRBV6-6 to TRBJ1-2, with TRBD1 matching 7 bases. Germline V lookup: CDR1 MNHNY, CDR2 SVGAGI (reference sequence). With 4 bases clipped from V and 8 bases from J, the junction kept 10 bases outside the gene matches. CDR3 length: 14 residues. As DNA, the CDR3 is TGTGCCAGCAGTTTTCAACAGGGGATAGGGGGCTACACCTTC. Translated: CASSFQQGIGGYTF.

The chain carries TRBV6-1 and TRBJ1-4, with D unclear. The germline V and J ends were trimmed by 8 bases and 8 bases, with 18 bases remaining between them. The CDR3 has 14 amino acids. Germline CDR1 is MNHNS and CDR2 is SASEGT. The CDR3 sequence is CASRSGINTEKLFF. CDR3 sequence (DNA): TGTGCCAGCCGAAGCGGCATTAATACCGAAAAACTGTTTTTT.

This chain joins TRBV4-2 and TRBJ2-3; no firm D call. The V gene's germline CDR1 is LGHNA and CDR2 YNFKEQ. Deletions cut 1 base from V and 1 base from J, with 9 bases between. This CDR3 has 15 amino acids. This CDR3 reads CASSQGASGTDTQYF. In DNA, the CDR3 is TGTGCCAGCAGCCAAGGTGCCAGCGGCACAGATACGCAGTATTTT.

The V gene is TRBV4-1, the J gene TRBJ2-1, with 8 bases identical to TRBD2. CDR1 MGHRA and CDR2 YSYEKL come from the germline V gene. This CDR3 is 14 amino acids long. Trimming at V came to 2 bases and at J to 10 bases, leaving 7 bases not matched to a gene. DNA of the CDR3: TGCGCCAGCAGCCAATTTAGTAGCGGGGAGGAGCAGTTCTTC. Its protein is CASSQFSSGEEQFF.

The chain employs TRBV18 and TRBJ2-3, with D uncertain. Trimming cost V 0 bases and J 7 bases, with 14 bases left between them. The CDR3 length is 15 residues. Germline CDR1 and CDR2: KGHSH and LQKENI. CDR3 loop: CASSPPLERYHTQYF. As DNA, the CDR3 is TGTGCCAGCTCACCACCTCTAGAGCGATACCATACGCAGTATTTT.

The rearrangement links TRBV7-2 to TRBJ2-1, with 14 bases matching TRBD2. Per germline, CDR1 SGHTA and CDR2 FQGNSA. V lost 4 bases to trimming and J lost 3 bases; unmatched junction nucleotides: 5. The length of the CDR3 is 17 residues. CDR3 sequence: CASSSGTSGSFYNEQFF. The CDR3 DNA reads as TGTGCCAGCAGCTCCGGGACTAGCGGGAGTTTCTACAATGAGCAGTTCTTC.

This clone was observed a few times. This chain links TRBV6-5 with TRBJ1-2; 7 bases are a match to TRBD1. With 5 bases clipped from V and 0 bases from J, the junction kept 6 bases outside the gene matches. Germline V CDR1 and CDR2: MNHEY, SVGAGI. There are 15 residues in the CDR3. The chain's CDR3 is CASSQPGGANYGYTF. CDR3 in DNA: TGTGCCAGCAGTCAACCAGGGGGAGCTAACTATGGCTACACCTTC.

This clone was recorded only once. V and J are TRBV5-1 and TRBJ2-5; 11 bases are a match to TRBD2. Germline V CDR1 and CDR2: SGHRS, YFSETQ. The trim removed 6 bases at V and 5 bases at J, leaving 9 bases unmatched. The CDR3 sequence is 15 residues long. The CDR3 sequence: CASTLGSSGGETQYF. CDR3 bases: TGCGCCAGCACCTTAGGCTCTAGCGGGGGGGAGACCCAGTACTTC.

V gene TRBV5-8 combines with J gene TRBJ2-6; D possibly corresponds to TRBD2 (5 bases). V was shortened by 2 bases and J by 0 bases, with 12 bases between the two germline ends. This CDR3 is 17 amino acids long. Germline assignment: CDR1 SGHTS and CDR2 YDEGEE. For the CDR3, the DNA is TGTGCCAGCAGCTTAGACGGTACTAGCTCTGGGGCCAACGTCCTGACTTTC. Its protein is CASSLDGTSSGANVLTF. Drawing the rest from reference TRBV5-8 and TRBJ2-6, the complete variable domain is EAGVTQSPTHLIKTRGQQATLRCSPISGHTSVYWYQQALGLGLQFLLWYDEGEERNRGNFPPRFSGRQFPNYSSELNVNALELEDSALYLCASSLDGTSSGANVLTFGAGSRLTVL.